What follows are 2 T cell receptor beta chains derived from one specimen sequenced in a study of T cell repertoires in cytomegalovirus infection. One entry per CDR3 protein results from TCRdb running MiXCR on the reads. The sample carries around 750,000 distinct CDR3 sequences, around a third recorded once. These receptors' antigens are unknown. The sequences come from cultured CD8+ T cells from PBMCs, collected from culture after CMV antigen stimulation. Receptors originate from a human donor in good health (CMV status not recorded). Some clones in this sample may be carry-over from other donors' samples.

The CDR3 nucleotides are TGCGCCAGCAGCCCTCACGGGATAGCGGGGGTAGGGGGTCGCCAAGAGACCCAGTACTTC. Protein sequence: CASSPHGIAGVGGRQETQYF. This chain joins TRBV4-1 and TRBJ2-5, with 9 bases aligning to TRBD2. The CDR3 runs 20 residues. Germline V CDR1 and CDR2: MGHRA, YSYEKL. The V gene end was trimmed by 4 bases and the J gene end by 1 base; junction bases not matched to a gene: 19.

The chain uses TRBV15 and TRBJ2-1; TRBD1 is a possible D gene (6 bases). There are 14 residues in the CDR3. Germline CDR1 and CDR2: LNHNV and YYDKDF (reference sequence). Trimming removed 4 bases from V and 3 bases from J, with 10 bases in between. CDR3 residues: CATSTNRDYNEQFF. DNA of the CDR3: TGTGCCACCAGCACAAACAGGGACTACAATGAGCAGTTCTTC.